This TCR beta chain was identified in a study of relationships among human T cell subsets. From the CD45RA-negative fraction, anti-CD45RO beads picked out CD45RA-RO+ memory T cells. Study-wide results and caveats: Over 55% of CD8+ cytotoxic sequences were in clones over 100 reads; regulatory and Th2 had few. Bead sorting may have left some CD4+CD8+ double-positive cells.

The germline V gene encodes CDR1 SNHLY and CDR2 FYNNEI. This CDR3 spans 15 amino acids. Trimming removed 2 bases from V and 10 bases from J; junction bases left unmatched: 11. This clonotype was detected a few times. What it binds is not known. From mRNA, alpha and beta CDR3 regions were amplified using semiquantitative ARM-PCR. ARM-PCR used tagged nested gene-specific primers, then communal superprimers for exponential amplification. Via MiXCR, TCRdb re-called the multiplex PCR reads, giving one row per CDR3 protein. The table shows about 9,100 distinct CDR3 sequences, with around 49% occurring only once.

The rearrangement joins TRBV2 to TRBJ2-1, with 7 bases lining up with TRBD2. This clonotype originated in a man aged 35 to 55 in good health. The sequenced sample was memory T cells sorted from blood. The CDR3 reads CASSEQGGSGVEQFF. In nucleotides, the CDR3 is TGTGCCAGCAGTGAACAGGGCGGGAGTGGTGTGGAGCAGTTCTTC.